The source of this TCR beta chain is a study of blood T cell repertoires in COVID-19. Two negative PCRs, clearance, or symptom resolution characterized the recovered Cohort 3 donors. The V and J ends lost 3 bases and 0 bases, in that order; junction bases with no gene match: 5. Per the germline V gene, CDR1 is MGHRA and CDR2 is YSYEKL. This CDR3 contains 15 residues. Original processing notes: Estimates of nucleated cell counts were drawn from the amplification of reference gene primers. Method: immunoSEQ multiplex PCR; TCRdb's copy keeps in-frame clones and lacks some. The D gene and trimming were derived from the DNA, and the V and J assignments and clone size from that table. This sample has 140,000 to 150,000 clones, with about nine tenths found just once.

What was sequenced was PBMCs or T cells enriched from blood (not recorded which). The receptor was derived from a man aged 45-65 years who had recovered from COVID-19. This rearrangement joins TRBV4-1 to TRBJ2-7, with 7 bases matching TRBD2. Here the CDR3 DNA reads TGCGCCAGCAGCCACCTAGCGGTAAGCTCCTACGAGCAGTACTTC. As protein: CASSHLAVSSYEQYF.